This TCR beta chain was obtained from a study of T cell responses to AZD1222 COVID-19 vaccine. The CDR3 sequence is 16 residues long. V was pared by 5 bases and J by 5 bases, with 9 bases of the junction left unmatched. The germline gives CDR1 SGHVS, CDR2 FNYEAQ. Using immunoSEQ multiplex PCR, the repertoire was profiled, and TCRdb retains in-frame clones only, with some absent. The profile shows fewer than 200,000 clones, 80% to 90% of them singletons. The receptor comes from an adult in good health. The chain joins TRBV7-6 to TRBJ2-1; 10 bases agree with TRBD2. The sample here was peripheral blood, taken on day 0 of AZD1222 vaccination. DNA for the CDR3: TGTGCCAGCAGCAATCCTCTAGCGGGAGCAAACAATGAGCAGTTCTTC. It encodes CASSNPLAGANNEQFF.